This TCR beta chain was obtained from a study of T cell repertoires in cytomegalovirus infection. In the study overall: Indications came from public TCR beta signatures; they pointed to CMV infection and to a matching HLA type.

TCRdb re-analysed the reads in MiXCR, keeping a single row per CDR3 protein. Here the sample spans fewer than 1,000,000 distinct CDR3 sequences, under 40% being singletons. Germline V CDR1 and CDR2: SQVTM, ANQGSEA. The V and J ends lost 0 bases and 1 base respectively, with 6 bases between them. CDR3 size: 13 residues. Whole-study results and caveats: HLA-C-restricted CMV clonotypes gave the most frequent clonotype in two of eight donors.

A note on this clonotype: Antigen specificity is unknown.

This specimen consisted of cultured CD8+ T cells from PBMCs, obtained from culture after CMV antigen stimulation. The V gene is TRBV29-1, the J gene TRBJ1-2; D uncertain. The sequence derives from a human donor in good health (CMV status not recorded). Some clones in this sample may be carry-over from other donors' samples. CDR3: CSVEDRFNYGYTF. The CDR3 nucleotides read TGCAGCGTTGAAGACAGGTTTAACTATGGCTACACCTTC.